The 24 T cell receptor beta chains in this list originate from one sample, sequenced in a study of OX40 agonist ivuxolimab in advanced cancers. Measured with immunoSEQ multiplex PCR; TCRdb has only the in-frame clones, and not every one. The sample holds tens of thousands of clones, approximately 87% seen once. Here the sequenced sample was CD4+ or CD8+ T cells sorted from blood, taken in a trial of the OX40 agonist ivuxolimab. The receptors stem from an adult with an advanced solid tumor such as melanoma, head and neck, liver or kidney cancer.

This clone was observed a single time. CDR3 amino acids: CASSLGPGESRYNEQFF. DNA of the CDR3: TGTGCCAGCAGCTTAGGGCCGGGAGAATCGCGTTACAATGAGCAGTTCTTC. This chain uses TRBV7-7 with TRBJ2-1, with TRBD2 as a possible D gene (6 bases). V lost 1 base and J 4 bases, leaving 17 bases between the germline ends. The length of the CDR3 is 17 residues. CDR1 is SSHAT, CDR2 FNYEAQ, per germline (reference sequence).

The chain joins TRBV28 to TRBJ1-1, with D maybe TRBD1 (5 bases). V was trimmed by 4 bases and J by 0 bases, leaving 15 bases between them. Germline V lookup: CDR1 MDHEN, CDR2 SYDVKM. This CDR3 comprises 16 residues. This CDR3 is CASSSPLLRVNTEAFF. The CDR3 bases are TGTGCCAGCAGTTCCCCCCTCCTCAGGGTGAACACTGAAGCTTTCTTT.

This clone was seen just once. The chain joins TRBV4-1 to TRBJ2-7, with D unclear. Germline-derived CDR1 and CDR2 are MGHRA and YSYEKL. CDR3 length: 13 residues. With 4 bases removed from V and 0 bases from J, the gap between germline ends came to 7 bases. The chain's CDR3 is CASSLGPSYEQYF. CDR3 in DNA: TGCGCCAGCAGCCTCGGACCCTCCTACGAGCAGTACTTC.

V gene TRBV19 combines with J gene TRBJ2-3; no clear D gene. This CDR3 region has 15 residues. Germline V gene sequence: CDR1 LNHDA, CDR2 SQIVND (reference sequence). The germline V and J ends were trimmed by 1 base and 6 bases, with 14 bases remaining between them. The CDR3 loop is CASSIVVAPSDTQYF. The CDR3, as DNA: TGTGCCAGTAGTATAGTAGTCGCCCCAAGCGATACGCAGTATTTT.

The rearrangement joins TRBV9 to TRBJ2-7; 7 bases line up with TRBD2. With V trimmed by 2 bases and J by 2 bases, 7 bases remained unmatched. This CDR3 is 15 amino acids long. CDR1 is SGDLS and CDR2 is YYNGEE in the germline V gene. CDR3 DNA sequence: TGTGCCAGCAGCGTTGCGGGAGACCCTACCTACGAGCAGTACTTC. Translating gives CASSVAGDPTYEQYF. The whole variable domain, remainder taken from reference TRBV9 and TRBJ2-7, is DSGVTQTPKHLITATGQRVTLRCSPRSGDLSVYWYQQSLDQGLQFLIQYYNGEERAKGNILERFSAQQFPDLHSELNLSSLELGDSALYFCASSVAGDPTYEQYFGPGTRLTVT.

The chain links TRBV19 to TRBJ2-7; D unclear. The V gene's germline CDR1 is LNHDA and CDR2 SQIVND (reference sequence). CDR3 length: 12 amino acids. Trimming left V 10 bases short and J 4 bases short, with 14 bases between. CDR3 coding DNA: TGTGCCACGGTCGGTGGGCCATACGAGCAGTACTTC. Translation gives CATVGGPYEQYF.

This chain links TRBV6-5 with TRBJ1-2; TRBD1 matches 7 bases. The trim removed 2 bases at V and 7 bases at J, leaving 7 bases unmatched. The CDR3 loop spans 14 amino acids. Per the germline V gene, CDR1 is MNHEY and CDR2 is SVGAGI. CDR3: CASSYGQGVGGYTF. The CDR3 bases are TGTGCCAGCAGTTACGGCCAGGGGGTTGGTGGCTACACCTTC.

The table lists this clone with a count of one. The V call is TRBV4-1, the J call TRBJ1-1, with D possibly TRBD1 on 5 matching bases. The CDR3 totals 14 residues. Trimming took off 1 base at V and 4 bases at J, with 10 bases between the two ends. Germline V gene sequence: CDR1 MGHRA, CDR2 YSYEKL. The CDR3 region is CASSQGQGGTEAFF. CDR3 nucleotide sequence: TGCGCCAGCAGCCAAGGGCAGGGAGGCACTGAAGCTTTCTTT.

This clone was seen a few times. The chain uses TRBV11-2 and TRBJ2-7; D not resolved. This CDR3 is built from 11 residues. Trimming took off 1 base at V and 4 bases at J, with 2 bases between the two ends. CDR1 and CDR2 (germline): SGHAT, FQNNGV. Here the CDR3 DNA reads TGTGCCAGCAGCTTAGTGTACGAGCAGTACTTC. Protein sequence: CASSLVYEQYF.

The rearrangement links TRBV6-5 to TRBJ2-7, with 10 nucleotides matching TRBD1. The germline V gene has CDR1 MNHEY and CDR2 SVGAGI. The CDR3 is 14 residues long. The V gene end was trimmed by 4 bases and the J gene end by 5 bases; junction bases not matched to a gene: 5. CDR3 DNA sequence: TGTGCCAGCAGTTCCCGGGACAGGGGTCACGAGCAGTACTTC. Protein sequence: CASSSRDRGHEQYF.

The rearrangement uses TRBV19 and TRBJ2-5; D is perhaps TRBD2 (6 bases). The V gene lost 4 bases and the J gene lost 4 bases, with 13 bases spanning the gap. CDR1 and CDR2 (germline): LNHDA, SQIVND (reference sequence). This CDR3 region has 14 residues. The DNA for the CDR3 is TGTGCCAGTAGTACGGGACTGGGGTTAGAGACCCAGTACTTC. This sequence encodes CASSTGLGLETQYF.

The chain is built from TRBV29-1 and TRBJ1-2, with TRBD1 matching 7 bases. This CDR3 is built from 13 residues. Trimming took 6 bases from V and 3 from J; bases not matched to a gene: 7. From germline, CDR1 is SQVTM and CDR2 ANQGSEA. CDR3 nucleotides: TGCAGCGTGCTGGACAGGAACGACTATGGCTACACCTTC. Amino acid sequence: CSVLDRNDYGYTF. The full variable domain, in which reference TRBV29-1 and TRBJ1-2 provide the parts outside the CDR3, is SAVISQKPSRDICQRGTSLTIQCQVDSQVTMMFWYRQQPGQSLTLIATANQGSEATYESGFVIDKFPISRPNLTFSTLTVSNMSPEDSSIYLCSVLDRNDYGYTFGSGTRLTVV.

The rearrangement uses TRBV5-1 and TRBJ2-3, with D unresolved. The CDR3 covers 17 residues. V lost 3 bases and J 2 bases, leaving 19 bases between the germline ends. Germline V gene lookup returns CDR1 SGHRS and CDR2 YFSETQ. The CDR3 loop is CASSSLGRHVPTDTQYF. The CDR3, as DNA: TGCGCCAGCAGCTCTCTCGGACGCCACGTCCCCACAGATACGCAGTATTTT.

This clone was seen only once. The chain is built from TRBV6-5 and TRBJ1-3; TRBD1 aligns across 7 bases. V shed 4 bases and J 7 bases; nucleotides not matched to a gene: 4. Germline V CDR1 and CDR2: MNHEY, SVGAGI. This CDR3 region has 13 residues. The CDR3 coding sequence is TGTGCCAGCAGTTCCCAGGGGGACAACACCATATATTTT. Encoded protein: CASSSQGDNTIYF.

The V gene is TRBV19, the J gene TRBJ2-5; D gene unclear. This CDR3 spans 14 amino acids. Trimming shortened V by 3 bases and J by 4 bases, and 12 bases separated the two germline ends. Germline V CDR1 and CDR2: LNHDA, SQIVND (reference sequence). This chain's CDR3 is CASSIVAARETQYF. CDR3 coding DNA: TGTGCCAGTAGTATTGTGGCAGCGAGAGAGACCCAGTACTTC.

V and J are TRBV7-2 and TRBJ2-6; TRBD1 agrees at 9 bases. CDR1 is SGHTA and CDR2 is FQGNSA in the germline V gene. Unmatched junction bases numbered 5, after V lost 5 bases and J lost 0 bases. There are 17 residues in the CDR3. The CDR3 DNA reads as TGTGCCAGCAGCCCCGGGACAGGGTTCTCTGGGGCCAACGTCCTGACTTTC. Translation gives CASSPGTGFSGANVLTF. The variable domain in full, completed from reference TRBV7-2 and TRBJ2-6, reads GAGVSQSPSNKVTEKGKDVELRCDPISGHTALYWYRQSLGQGLEFLIYFQGNSAPDKSGLPSDRFSAERTGGSVSTLTIQRTQQEDSAVYLCASSPGTGFSGANVLTFGAGSRLTVL.

The rearrangement links TRBV11-2 to TRBJ2-7, with D perhaps matching TRBD1 (6 bases). There are 15 residues in the CDR3. CDR1 is SGHAT, CDR2 FQNNGV, per germline. V was trimmed by 1 base and J by 3 bases, leaving 13 bases between them. The CDR3 nucleotides are TGTGCCAGCAGCTTAGGCCAGGGGATGGGCTACGAGCAGTACTTC. It yields the protein CASSLGQGMGYEQYF. The full variable domain, with the rest looked up from reference TRBV11-2 and TRBJ2-7, is EAGVAQSPRYKIIEKRQSVAFWCNPISGHATLYWYQQILGQGPKLLIQFQNNGVVDDSQLPKDRFSAERLKGVDSTLKIQPAKLEDSAVYLCASSLGQGMGYEQYFGPGTRLTVT.

The chain is built from TRBV4-3 and TRBJ2-5; TRBD2 agrees at 12 bases. Trimming took 1 base from V and 5 from J; bases not matched to a gene: 2. This CDR3 is 15 amino acids long. CDR1 is LGHNA and CDR2 is YSLEER in the germline V gene. In DNA, the CDR3 is TGCGCCAGCAGCCAAGGGACTAGCGGGATTGAGACCCAGTACTTC. This codes for CASSQGTSGIETQYF.

This chain connects TRBV7-2 to TRBJ2-7; D remains ambiguous. CDR1 is SGHTA and CDR2 is FQGNSA in the germline V gene. The CDR3 has 14 residues. The germline V and J ends were trimmed by 7 bases and 0 bases, with 13 bases remaining between them. The CDR3 is CASTQELFSYEQYF. The DNA for the CDR3 is TGTGCCAGCACCCAGGAGCTTTTCTCCTACGAGCAGTACTTC.

This chain joins TRBV30 and TRBJ2-2, with 8 bases that match TRBD1. The CDR3 covers 14 residues. V dropped 4 bases and J dropped 5; count of bases not matched to a gene: 6. The germline V gene has CDR1 GTSNPN and CDR2 SVGIG (reference sequence). The CDR3 spells CAWTLQGATGELFF. CDR3 coding DNA: TGTGCCTGGACTCTCCAGGGGGCTACCGGGGAGCTGTTTTTT.

The rearrangement uses TRBV6-5 and TRBJ1-1; 7 positions match TRBD1. J was trimmed by 4 bases and V by 0 bases; bases with no gene match: 2. CDR3 length: 14 amino acids. The germline gives CDR1 MNHEY, CDR2 SVGAGI. The CDR3 protein is CASSYSPGGTEAFF. The CDR3 nucleotides read TGTGCCAGCAGTTACTCGCCAGGGGGCACTGAAGCTTTCTTT.

This clone was observed a few times. V gene TRBV6-5 combines with J gene TRBJ2-1; perhaps D is TRBD1 or TRBD2 (6 bases each). The CDR3 covers 15 residues. Trimming took 0 bases from V and 5 from J, leaving 11 bases between them. Germline-derived CDR1 and CDR2 are MNHEY and SVGAGI. The CDR3 is CASSYSTGANNEQFF. The CDR3 coding sequence is TGTGCCAGCAGTTACTCGACGGGGGCTAACAATGAGCAGTTCTTC.

V usage is TRBV9 and J usage is TRBJ2-1; no clear D. Trimming stripped 2 bases from V and 3 bases from J, with 3 bases between. This CDR3 has 12 amino acids. Germline CDR1 is SGDLS and CDR2 is YYNGEE. CDR3 nucleotides: TGTGCCAGCAGCGTCGACTACAATGAGCAGTTCTTC. Encoded protein: CASSVDYNEQFF.

This sequence joins TRBV27 and TRBJ2-5; D remains unclear. The CDR3 runs 13 residues. From germline, CDR1 is MNHEY and CDR2 SMNVEV (reference sequence). Between the trimmed V and J ends, which lost 3 bases and 4 bases, there was a span of 9 bases. The CDR3: CASSFFGRETQYF. For the CDR3, the DNA is TGTGCCAGCAGTTTCTTTGGACGAGAGACCCAGTACTTC.